This T cell receptor (beta chain) is drawn from a study of T cell changes during pregnancy in multiple sclerosis (dated by TCRdb to the late 2010s). Notes on the research overall: Changes in the T cell repertoire over the course of pregnancy were examined in this study in women with multiple sclerosis.

Remarks on this clone: This receptor's antigen is unknown. Qualities for individual bases were not recorded, and no much larger clone is one base off.

Receptor libraries were prepared by the immunoSEQ multiplex PCR assay. The table comes from immuneACCESS by way of TCRdb, which keeps in-frame sequences with V and J called. Part of the clones is missing from these tables; in studies checked, under half for an unresolved V gene and the rest for unknown reasons. The sample table shows about 40,000 clones, and 93% are seen once. The ten largest clones add up to about 9% of the sample. V is shortened by 2 bases, J by 1 base, and the region joining them spans 5 bases. The CDR3 contains 13 residues, cysteine and phenylalanine counted. Only the CDR3 portion is preserved as DNA: 39 bases, with reading frame beginning at the first base. According to the germline V gene (reference sequence), CDR1 reads MNHNY and CDR2 reads SVGAGI.

This TCR derives from a female donor with multiple sclerosis, enrolled in a pregnancy study. The receptor chain draws on TRBV6-6 and TRBJ1-1; the D gene cannot be named for sure. The sequencing used CD8+ T cells from peripheral blood mononuclear cells, collected in the third trimester of pregnancy. The CDR3 protein: CASSYAGNTEAFF. The sequenced DNA is TGTGCCAGCAGTTACGCGGGGAACACTGAAGCTTTCTTT.